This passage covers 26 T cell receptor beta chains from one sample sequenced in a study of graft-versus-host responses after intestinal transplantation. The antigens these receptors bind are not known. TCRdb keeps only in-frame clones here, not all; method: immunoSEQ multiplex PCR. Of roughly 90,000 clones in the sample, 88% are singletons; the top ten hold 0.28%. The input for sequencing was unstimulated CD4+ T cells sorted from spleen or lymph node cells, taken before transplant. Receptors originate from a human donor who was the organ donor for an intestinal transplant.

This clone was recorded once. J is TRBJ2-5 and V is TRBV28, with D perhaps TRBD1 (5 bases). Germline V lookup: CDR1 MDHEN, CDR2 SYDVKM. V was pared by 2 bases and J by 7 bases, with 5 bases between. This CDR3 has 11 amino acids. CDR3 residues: CASSLRGTQYF. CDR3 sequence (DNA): TGTGCCAGCAGTTTAAGGGGGACCCAGTACTTC. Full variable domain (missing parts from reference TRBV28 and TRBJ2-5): DVKVTQSSRYLVKRTGEKVFLECVQDMDHENMFWYRQDPGLGLRLIYFSYDVKMKEKGDIPEGYSVSREKKERFSLILESASTNQTSMYLCASSLRGTQYFGPGTRLLVL.

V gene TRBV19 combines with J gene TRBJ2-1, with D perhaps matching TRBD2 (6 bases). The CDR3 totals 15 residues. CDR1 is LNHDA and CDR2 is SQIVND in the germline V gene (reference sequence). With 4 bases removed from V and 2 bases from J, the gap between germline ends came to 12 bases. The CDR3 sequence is CASSKGGMTYNEQFF. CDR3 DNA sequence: TGTGCCAGTAGTAAAGGCGGGATGACCTACAATGAGCAGTTCTTC. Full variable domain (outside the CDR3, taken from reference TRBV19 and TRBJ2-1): DGGITQSPKYLFRKEGQNVTLSCEQNLNHDAMYWYRQDPGQGLRLIYYSQIVNDFQKGDIAEGYSVSREKKESFPLTVTSAQKNPTAFYLCASSKGGMTYNEQFFGPGTRLTVL.

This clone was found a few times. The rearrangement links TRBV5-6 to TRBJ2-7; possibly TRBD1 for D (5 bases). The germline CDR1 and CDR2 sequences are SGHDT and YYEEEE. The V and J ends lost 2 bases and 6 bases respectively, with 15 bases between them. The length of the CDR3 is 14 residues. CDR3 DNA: TGTGCCAGCAGCTTCCTCGATGGGGCCCGCGAGCAGTACTTC. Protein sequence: CASSFLDGAREQYF.

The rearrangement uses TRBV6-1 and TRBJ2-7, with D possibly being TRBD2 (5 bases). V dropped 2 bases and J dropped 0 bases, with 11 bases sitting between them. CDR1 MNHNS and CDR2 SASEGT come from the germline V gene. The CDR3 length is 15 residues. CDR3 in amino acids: CASSELGESSYEQYF. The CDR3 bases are TGTGCCAGCAGTGAATTGGGAGAGAGCTCCTACGAGCAGTACTTC.

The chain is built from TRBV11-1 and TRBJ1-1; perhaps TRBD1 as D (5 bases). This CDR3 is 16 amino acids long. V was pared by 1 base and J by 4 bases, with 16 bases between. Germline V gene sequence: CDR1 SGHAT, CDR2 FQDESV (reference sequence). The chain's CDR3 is CASSLGQNLGSTEAFF. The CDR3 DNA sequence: TGTGCCAGCAGCTTAGGACAGAACTTGGGCAGCACTGAAGCTTTCTTT.

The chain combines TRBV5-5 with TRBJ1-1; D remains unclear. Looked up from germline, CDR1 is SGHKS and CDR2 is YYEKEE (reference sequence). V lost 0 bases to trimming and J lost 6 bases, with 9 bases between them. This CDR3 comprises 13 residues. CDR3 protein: CASSLATVPEAFF. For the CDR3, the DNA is TGTGCCAGCAGCTTGGCCACGGTTCCTGAAGCTTTCTTT.

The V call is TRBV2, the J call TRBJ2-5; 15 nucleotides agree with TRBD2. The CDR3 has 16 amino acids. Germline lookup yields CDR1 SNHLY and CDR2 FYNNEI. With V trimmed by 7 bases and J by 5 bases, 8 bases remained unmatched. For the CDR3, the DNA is TGTGCCAGCACTAAAGGACTAGCGGGGGGGCTGGAGACCCAGTACTTC. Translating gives CASTKGLAGGLETQYF.

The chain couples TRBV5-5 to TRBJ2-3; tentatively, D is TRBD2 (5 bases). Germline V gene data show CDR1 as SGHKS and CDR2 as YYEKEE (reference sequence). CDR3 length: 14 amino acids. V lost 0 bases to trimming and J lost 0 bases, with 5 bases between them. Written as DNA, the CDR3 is TGTGCCAGCAGCTTGGGGACTAGCACAGATACGCAGTATTTT. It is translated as CASSLGTSTDTQYF.

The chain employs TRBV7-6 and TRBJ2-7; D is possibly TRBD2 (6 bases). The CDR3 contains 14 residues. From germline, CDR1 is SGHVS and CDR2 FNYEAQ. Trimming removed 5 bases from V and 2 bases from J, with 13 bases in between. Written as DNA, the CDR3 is TGTGCCAGCAGCCACAATAGCGGTACCTACGAGCAGTACTTC. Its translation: CASSHNSGTYEQYF.

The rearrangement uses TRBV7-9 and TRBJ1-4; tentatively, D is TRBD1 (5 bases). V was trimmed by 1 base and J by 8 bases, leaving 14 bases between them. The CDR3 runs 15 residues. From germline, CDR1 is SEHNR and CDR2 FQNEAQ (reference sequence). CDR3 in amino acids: CASSLGGGEAEKLFF. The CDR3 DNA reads TGTGCCAGCAGCTTAGGCGGAGGGGAGGCCGAAAAACTGTTTTTT.

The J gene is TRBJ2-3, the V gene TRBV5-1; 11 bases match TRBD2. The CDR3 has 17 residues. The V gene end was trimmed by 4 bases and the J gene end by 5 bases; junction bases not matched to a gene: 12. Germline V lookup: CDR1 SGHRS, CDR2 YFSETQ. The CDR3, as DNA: TGCGCCAGCAGCCGGGGACTAGCGGCCGGAAAGCGAGATACGCAGTATTTT. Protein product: CASSRGLAAGKRDTQYF.

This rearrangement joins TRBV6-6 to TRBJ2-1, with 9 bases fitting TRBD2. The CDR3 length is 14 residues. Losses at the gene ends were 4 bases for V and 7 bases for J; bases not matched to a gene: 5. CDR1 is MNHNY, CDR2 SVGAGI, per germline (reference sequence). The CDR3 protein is CASSFTSGLNEQFF. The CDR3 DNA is TGTGCCAGCAGTTTCACTAGCGGGCTTAATGAGCAGTTCTTC.

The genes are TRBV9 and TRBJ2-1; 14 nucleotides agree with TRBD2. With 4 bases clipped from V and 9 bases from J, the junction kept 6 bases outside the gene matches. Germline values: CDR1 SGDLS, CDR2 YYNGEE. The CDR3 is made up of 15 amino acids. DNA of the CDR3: TGTGCCAGCAGCCTCCTGGGACTAGCGGGAGTTGAGCAGTTCTTC. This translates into CASSLLGLAGVEQFF.

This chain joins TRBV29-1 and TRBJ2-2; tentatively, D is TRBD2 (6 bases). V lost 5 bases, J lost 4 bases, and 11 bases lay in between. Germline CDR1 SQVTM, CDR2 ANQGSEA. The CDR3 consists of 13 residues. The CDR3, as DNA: TGCAGCGTTCACGGGGACTCCACCGGGGAGCTGTTTTTT. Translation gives CSVHGDSTGELFF.

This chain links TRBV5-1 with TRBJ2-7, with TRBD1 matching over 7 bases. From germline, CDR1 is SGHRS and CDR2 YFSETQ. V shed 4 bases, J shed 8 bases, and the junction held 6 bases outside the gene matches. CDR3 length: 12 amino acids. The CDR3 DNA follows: TGCGCCAGCAGCGAGAGGGACAGCCAGCAGTACTTC. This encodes CASSERDSQQYF.

CDR3 loop: CASRPQTGHGYTF. The CDR3 region has the DNA TGTGCCAGCAGACCTCAGACAGGGCATGGCTACACCTTC. The chain combines TRBV6-1 with TRBJ1-2, with 7 bases identical to TRBD1. The CDR3 loop spans 13 amino acids. V dropped 6 bases and J dropped 6; count of bases not matched to a gene: 7. In germline, CDR1 is MNHNS, CDR2 SASEGT.

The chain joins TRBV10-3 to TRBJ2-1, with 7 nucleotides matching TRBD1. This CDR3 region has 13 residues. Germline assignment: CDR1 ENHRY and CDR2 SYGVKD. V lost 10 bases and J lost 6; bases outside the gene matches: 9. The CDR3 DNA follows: TGTGCCACCAAGCTAGGGGGCCGCAATGAGCAGTTCTTC. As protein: CATKLGGRNEQFF.

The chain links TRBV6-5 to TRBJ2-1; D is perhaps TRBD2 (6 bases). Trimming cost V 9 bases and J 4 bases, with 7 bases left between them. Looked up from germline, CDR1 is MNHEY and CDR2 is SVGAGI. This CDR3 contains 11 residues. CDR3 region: CASGGYNEQFF. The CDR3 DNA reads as TGTGCCAGTGGGGGGTACAATGAGCAGTTCTTC.

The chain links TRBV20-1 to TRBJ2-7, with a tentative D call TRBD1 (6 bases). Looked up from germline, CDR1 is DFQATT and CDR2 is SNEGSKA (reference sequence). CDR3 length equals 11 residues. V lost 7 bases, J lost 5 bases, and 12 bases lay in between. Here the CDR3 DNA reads TGCAGTGGGGTCAGGGGCGACGAGCAGTACTTC. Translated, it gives CSGVRGDEQYF.

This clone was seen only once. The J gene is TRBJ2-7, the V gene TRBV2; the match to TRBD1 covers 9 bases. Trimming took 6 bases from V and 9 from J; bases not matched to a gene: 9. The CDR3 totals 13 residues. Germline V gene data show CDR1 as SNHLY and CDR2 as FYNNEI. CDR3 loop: CASSGQGSRGQYF. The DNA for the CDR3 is TGTGCCAGCAGCGGACAGGGGTCGCGGGGGCAGTACTTC.

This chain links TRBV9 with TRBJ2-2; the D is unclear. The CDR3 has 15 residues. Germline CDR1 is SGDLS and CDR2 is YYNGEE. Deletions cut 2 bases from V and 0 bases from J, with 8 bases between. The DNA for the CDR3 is TGTGCCAGCAGCGTCGGGTCGACGAACACCGGGGAGCTGTTTTTT. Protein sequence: CASSVGSTNTGELFF.

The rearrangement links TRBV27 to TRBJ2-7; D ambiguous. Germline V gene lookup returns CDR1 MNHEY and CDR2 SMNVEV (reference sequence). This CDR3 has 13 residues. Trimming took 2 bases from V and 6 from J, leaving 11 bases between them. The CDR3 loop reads CASSLLNGGEQYF. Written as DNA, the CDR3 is TGTGCCAGCAGTTTACTCAACGGCGGCGAGCAGTACTTC.

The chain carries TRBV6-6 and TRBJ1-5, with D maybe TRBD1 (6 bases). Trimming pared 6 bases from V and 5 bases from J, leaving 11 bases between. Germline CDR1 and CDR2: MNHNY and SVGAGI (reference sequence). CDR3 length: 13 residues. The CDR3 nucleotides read TGTGCCAGCAGCCGGACAGAGTATCAGCCCCAGCATTTT. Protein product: CASSRTEYQPQHF.

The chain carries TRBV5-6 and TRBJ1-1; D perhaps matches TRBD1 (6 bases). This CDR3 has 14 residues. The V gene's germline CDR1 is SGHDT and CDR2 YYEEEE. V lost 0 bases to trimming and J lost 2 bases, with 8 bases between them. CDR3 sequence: CASSLGTANTEAFF. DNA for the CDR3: TGTGCCAGCAGCTTGGGGACAGCAAACACTGAAGCTTTCTTT. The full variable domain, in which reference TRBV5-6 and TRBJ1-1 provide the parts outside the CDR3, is DAGVTQSPTHLIKTRGQQVTLRCSPKSGHDTVSWYQQALGQGPQFIFQYYEEEERQRGNFPDRFSGHQFPNYSSELNVNALLLGDSALYLCASSLGTANTEAFFGQGTRLTVV.

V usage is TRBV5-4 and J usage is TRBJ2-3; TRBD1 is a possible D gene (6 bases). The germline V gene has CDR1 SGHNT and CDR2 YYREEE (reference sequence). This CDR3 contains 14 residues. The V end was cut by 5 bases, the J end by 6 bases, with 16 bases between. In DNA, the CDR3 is TGTGCCAGCAGGCGCGATAACAGGGCTGATACGCAGTATTTT. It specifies CASRRDNRADTQYF.

This CDR3 is CANAILPSGSAGELFF. The CDR3 DNA reads TGTGCCAACGCGATATTACCTAGCGGGAGTGCCGGGGAGCTGTTTTTT. The rearrangement joins TRBV5-6 to TRBJ2-2; 10 bases agree with TRBD2. CDR3 size: 16 residues. V shed 9 bases and J 6 bases; nucleotides not matched to a gene: 14. Looked up from germline, CDR1 is SGHDT and CDR2 is YYEEEE.